A single sample gave rise to the 18 T cell receptor beta chains below, sequenced in a study of T-cell reconstitution after alpha-beta-depleted transplantation in children. Using unique molecular identifiers, the investigators prepared the TCRbeta library. TCRdb independently ran MiXCR on the PCR reads; one entry per CDR3 protein. The table shows 700,000 to 850,000 distinct CDR3 sequences, with about 16% occurring only once. Here the sequenced sample was PBMCs, mostly from graft donor cells, taken 360 days after TCRalphabeta/CD19-depleted stem cell transplant. The origin of the receptors is a male patient younger than 18 who had a stem cell transplant for acute lymphoblastic leukemia, so the T cells may come from the graft donor.

This clonotype showed up just a few times. The chain combines TRBV20-1 with TRBJ1-6; a weak D match, TRBD1 (5 bases). The germline V gene encodes CDR1 DFQATT and CDR2 SNEGSKA (reference sequence). CDR3 length equals 14 residues. V shed 6 bases and J shed 6 bases, with 15 bases lying between them. The CDR3 loop reads CSAHRDLINSPLHF. For the CDR3, the DNA is TGCAGTGCCCACCGGGACCTCATTAATTCACCCCTCCACTTT.

This clonotype was recorded many times. This chain joins TRBV5-1 and TRBJ2-7, with D hard to call. The CDR3 has 13 residues. The V end was cut by 0 bases, the J end by 2 bases, with 6 bases between. Germline V CDR1 and CDR2: SGHRS, YFSETQ. The CDR3 loop is CASSLGLTYEQYF. DNA for the CDR3: TGCGCCAGCAGCTTGGGGCTAACCTACGAGCAGTACTTC.

Many counts were recorded for this clonotype. This sequence joins TRBV11-2 and TRBJ2-7, with a tentative D call TRBD2 (5 bases). V lost 6 bases and J lost 0, with 15 bases in between. There are 15 residues in the CDR3. Germline V gene data show CDR1 as SGHAT and CDR2 as FQNNGV. The chain's CDR3 is CASSTTRTVSYEQYF. CDR3 DNA: TGTGCCAGCAGTACGACACGGACTGTCTCCTACGAGCAGTACTTC.

The chain employs TRBV18 and TRBJ2-3; 13 bases agree with TRBD2. From germline, CDR1 is KGHSH and CDR2 LQKENI. This CDR3 is 18 amino acids long. The V gene end was trimmed by 0 bases and the J gene end by 5 bases; junction bases not matched to a gene: 8. The CDR3 bases are TGTGCCAGCTCACCACCATCACTAGCGGGAGGGCCAGGAGATACGCAGTATTTT. As protein: CASSPPSLAGGPGDTQYF.

Ten or more counts support this clonotype. Written as DNA, the CDR3 is TGTGCCAGCAGAGCAGGCGGGAGGGGGTGGAAGGAGACCCAGTACTTC. It encodes CASRAGGRGWKETQYF. This chain joins TRBV4-2 and TRBJ2-5; 9 nucleotides match TRBD2. This CDR3 has 16 residues. The germline CDR1 and CDR2 sequences are LGHNA and YNFKEQ. The V and J ends lost 6 bases and 5 bases, in that order; junction bases with no gene match: 13.

This clonotype occurred a few times. The rearrangement uses TRBV5-1 and TRBJ2-3; 7 bases match TRBD2. CDR3 length equals 16 residues. Trimming cost V 0 bases and J 5 bases; bases outside gene matches: 9. CDR1 is SGHRS and CDR2 is YFSETQ in the germline V gene. In DNA form, the CDR3 reads TGCGCCAGCAGCTTGGCGGCGGGAGTAATTTTAGATACGCAGTATTTT. Protein sequence: CASSLAAGVILDTQYF.

This clonotype was recorded a few times. V gene TRBV7-9 combines with J gene TRBJ1-3; D is unresolved. The germline gives CDR1 SEHNR, CDR2 FQNEAQ (reference sequence). The CDR3 has 13 residues. V lost 5 bases to trimming and J lost 4 bases, with 9 bases between them. CDR3 DNA sequence: TGTGCCAGCAGCGTGGCGATGGGAAACACCATATATTTT. Residues: CASSVAMGNTIYF.

In regard to this clonotype: One end of the junction varies from germline; a read error may be responsible. This chain connects TRBV18 to TRBJ2-7, with 10 bases lining up with TRBD2. Germline V gene lookup returns CDR1 KGHSH and CDR2 LQKENI. The CDR3 has 20 amino acids. The CDR3, as DNA: TGTGCCAGCTCTCCACGACGGACTAGCGGTTACCTGTTGAGCTCCTACGAGCAGTACTTC. It specifies CASSPRRTSGYLLSSYEQYF.

The rearrangement links TRBV11-2 to TRBJ2-1; TRBD2 matches at 8 bases. Germline CDR1 is SGHAT and CDR2 is FQNNGV. The CDR3 consists of 15 residues. The junction had 12 bases not matched to a gene; V was cut back by 5 bases and J by 9 bases. The CDR3 DNA sequence: TGTGCCAGCAGCCAGCCGGGACTAGGTCGGAGTGAGCAGTTCTTC. Amino acids: CASSQPGLGRSEQFF.

This clonotype was found a few times. J is TRBJ1-1 and V is TRBV12-3 or TRBV12-4, with D possibly matching TRBD1 (6 bases). The CDR3 spans 12 residues. The V and J ends lost 5 bases and 6 bases respectively, with 10 bases between them. This chain's CDR3 is CASSPGTPEAFF. DNA of the CDR3: TGTGCCAGCAGTCCCGGGACACCTGAAGCTTTCTTT.

This clonotype has a handful of counts. In nucleotides, the CDR3 is TGTGCCAGCAGCCAGGATAGCTTAGAGGTGGGTCCCTCCTACAATGAGCAGTTCTTC. Translating it yields CASSQDSLEVGPSYNEQFF. The chain is built from TRBV14 and TRBJ2-1; D unclear. The CDR3 sequence is 19 residues long. CDR1 is SGHDN and CDR2 is FVKESK in the germline V gene. V was pared by 3 bases and J by 0 bases, with 21 bases between. Full variable domain (remainder filled in from reference TRBV14 and TRBJ2-1): EAGVTQFPSHSVIEKGQTVTLRCDPISGHDNLYWYRRVMGKEIKFLLHFVKESKQDESGMPNNRFLAERTGGTYSTLKVQPAELEDSGVYFCASSQDSLEVGPSYNEQFFGPGTRLTVL.

This clonotype was seen a few times. The chain carries TRBV29-1 and TRBJ2-7; D may match TRBD1 or TRBD2 (6 bases each). The V gene's germline CDR1 is SQVTM and CDR2 ANQGSEA. CDR3 length: 12 amino acids. V lost 4 bases, J lost 4 bases, and 11 bases lay in between. The CDR3 nucleotides read TGCAGCGTTGTGCAGGGGACTTACGAGCAGTACTTC. It translates to CSVVQGTYEQYF.

The CDR3 sequence: CSFGGLGGTDTQYF. The CDR3 coding sequence is TGCAGCTTCGGCGGGCTTGGCGGCACAGATACGCAGTATTTT. The V call is TRBV29-1, the J call TRBJ2-3; TRBD2 might be the D (5 bases). The CDR3 has 14 amino acids. Germline V CDR1 and CDR2: SQVTM, ANQGSEA. The V gene lost 8 bases and the J gene lost 1 base, with 16 bases spanning the gap.

This clonotype was detected a few times. The V call is TRBV7-9, the J call TRBJ1-5, with TRBD1 identical over 10 bases. J was trimmed by 3 bases and V by 4 bases; bases with no gene match: 3. The CDR3 contains 15 residues. The germline V gene encodes CDR1 SEHNR and CDR2 FQNEAQ (reference sequence). The DNA for the CDR3 is TGTGCCAGCAGCTGGGGGACAGGGGCCAATCAGCCCCAGCATTTT. Translated, it gives CASSWGTGANQPQHF.

This clonotype has just a few counts. The CDR3 reads CASSLTAGAPALAFF. In nucleotides, the CDR3 is TGCGCCAGCAGCTTAACGGCCGGGGCACCCGCATTGGCTTTCTTT. This chain uses TRBV5-1 with TRBJ1-1; a weak D match, TRBD1 (5 bases). The CDR3 contains 15 residues. Between the trimmed V and J ends, which lost 2 bases and 11 bases, there was a span of 22 bases. The germline gives CDR1 SGHRS, CDR2 YFSETQ.

This clonotype has only a few counts. The rearrangement joins TRBV27 to TRBJ1-2, with 8 bases that match TRBD1. Per the germline V gene, CDR1 is MNHEY and CDR2 is SMNVEV (reference sequence). V gave up 8 bases and J gave up 1 base; unmatched junction bases: 9. This CDR3 is 15 amino acids long. Here the CDR3 DNA reads TGTGCCAGCCGGACAGGGACGGCAGATAACTATGGCTACACCTTC. It translates to CASRTGTADNYGYTF.

The sample holds one count of this clonotype. V and J are TRBV5-1 and TRBJ2-1; 12 bases line up with TRBD2. V gave up 8 bases and J gave up 0 bases; unmatched junction bases: 3. Germline CDR1 is SGHRS and CDR2 is YFSETQ. The CDR3 runs to 15 residues. The CDR3 nucleotides read TGCGCCAGTCCGGGACTAGCGGGCTCCTACAATGAGCAGTTCTTC. Translating gives CASPGLAGSYNEQFF.

The rearrangement uses TRBV6-5 and TRBJ2-3; 7 bases fit TRBD2. Germline V lookup: CDR1 MNHEY, CDR2 SVGAGI. The CDR3 sequence is 15 residues long. V shed 2 bases, J shed 2 bases, and the junction held 4 bases outside the gene matches. The CDR3 sequence: CASSYGGSTTDTQYF. Written as DNA, the CDR3 is TGTGCCAGCAGTTACGGCGGGAGTACCACAGATACGCAGTATTTT.